Listed here are 6 T cell receptor beta chains from one sample, sequenced in a study of cytomegalovirus exposure and HLA in healthy donors. In the PCR, 60 Vbeta and 13 Jbeta primers were used. Repertoires were generated with immunoSEQ multiplex PCR, while TCRdb's copy carries only in-frame clones and drops some. This sample's table has approximately 110,000 clones. Sequencing was performed on PBMCs. These receptors all come from a man in his forties in good health and CMV-seronegative.

CDR3 nucleotides: TGTGCCAGCAGTGTCCGACAGGCCGACGGGGGCTACACCTTC. This encodes CASSVRQADGGYTF. This rearrangement joins TRBV6-1 to TRBJ1-2, with a possible D match to TRBD1 (6 bases). The CDR3 is 14 amino acids. In germline, CDR1 is MNHNS, CDR2 SASEGT. V lost 4 bases and J lost 8, with 17 bases in between.

This chain uses TRBV7-6 with TRBJ2-7, with D possibly being TRBD1 (6 bases). Germline V gives CDR1 SGHVS, CDR2 FNYEAQ. This CDR3 region has 14 residues. V lost 5 bases and J lost 4, with 15 bases in between. Written as DNA, the CDR3 is TGTGCCAGCAGCCCAGGGGCGAGGGAATACGAGCAGTACTTC. As protein: CASSPGAREYEQYF. Complete variable domain (other parts from reference TRBV7-6 and TRBJ2-7): GAGVSQSPRYKVTKRGQDVALRCDPISGHVSLYWYRQALGQGPEFLTYFNYEAQQDKSGLPNDRFSAERPEGSISTLTIQRTEQRDSAMYRCASSPGAREYEQYFGPGTRLTVT.

The genes are TRBV6-1 and TRBJ2-7; 7 bases are shared with TRBD2. The germline CDR1 and CDR2 sequences are MNHNS and SASEGT. The CDR3 is 16 residues long. J lost 6 bases, V lost 4 bases, and 15 bases had no gene match. CDR3 sequence (DNA): TGTGCCAGCAGTGCCCAAGACATAACCGGGGGGAGCGAGCAGTACTTC. This sequence encodes CASSAQDITGGSEQYF.

The chain couples TRBV10-1 to TRBJ2-2; tentatively, D is TRBD2 (5 bases). The V end was cut by 8 bases, the J end by 6 bases, with 13 bases between. Germline CDR1 reads WNHNN; CDR2 reads SYGVQD (reference sequence). This CDR3 has 13 residues. CDR3: CASGFSDPGELFF. The CDR3 bases are TGCGCCAGCGGCTTTAGCGACCCCGGGGAGCTGTTTTTT.

The chain recombines TRBV6-5 with TRBJ1-1; D ambiguous. The V and J ends lost 8 bases and 6 bases respectively, with 7 bases between them. Germline CDR1 is MNHEY and CDR2 is SVGAGI. The CDR3 loop spans 10 amino acids. The CDR3 sequence is CASGRSEAFF. The DNA for the CDR3 is TGTGCCAGCGGTAGATCTGAAGCTTTCTTT.

The chain uses TRBV19 and TRBJ1-2; TRBD1 aligns across 7 bases. The CDR3 runs to 16 residues. Trimming at V came to 5 bases and at J to 6 bases, leaving 15 bases not matched to a gene. The germline CDR1 and CDR2 sequences are LNHDA and SQIVND (reference sequence). CDR3 sequence (DNA): TGTGCCAGTAGTGTCTCGGGACAGCGCTATCTTCATGGCTACACCTTC. Residues: CASSVSGQRYLHGYTF.